The clone carrying this T cell receptor beta chain was seen repeatedly, ten times or more. What it binds is unknown. Every patient was untreated before thyroid surgery. The data derive from a study of metastatic and nonmetastatic thyroid tumors. Study-level information: Blood and tumor or nodule tissue repertoires from malignant and benign thyroid patients were compared.

TCRdb recomputed clones from the PCR reads via MiXCR. Of 100,000 or so clones listed, about 15% are singletons. Study results and caveats: Reports indicated that malignant thyroid tumors showed significantly higher TCR beta diversity than benign nodules did, in blood and tumor.

This clonotype originated in a female donor with papillary thyroid cancer or a benign thyroid nodule (not recorded which). Some clones in this sample may be carry-over from other donors' samples. The specimen was blood.

CDR3 loop: CASSPGWGQGADEQYF. CDR3 sequence (DNA): TGTGCCAGCAGCCCGGGTTGGGGACAGGGGGCGGACGAGCAGTACTTC. The J gene is TRBJ2-7, the V gene TRBV7-8, with 12 bases lining up with TRBD1. V shed 5 bases and J 5 bases; nucleotides not matched to a gene: 10. In germline, CDR1 is SGHVS, CDR2 FQNEAQ. The CDR3 length is 16 residues.